Following are 25 T cell receptor beta chains from one sample sequenced in a study of blood T cell repertoires in COVID-19. Only in-frame clones appear in the TCRdb table, and some are missing; sequencing was by immunoSEQ multiplex PCR. In the table there are some 100,000 clones, 86% of which are singletons. Sequences were obtained from PBMCs or T cells enriched from blood (not recorded which). The receptors shown here come from a woman aged 50 to 60 who had recovered from COVID-19.

The genes are TRBV5-8 and TRBJ2-1, with 9 bases aligning to TRBD1. This CDR3 has 15 amino acids. V shed 0 bases and J 8 bases; nucleotides not matched to a gene: 6. The germline V gene encodes CDR1 SGHTS and CDR2 YDEGEE. The CDR3 protein is CASSLVGQGSDEQFF. As DNA, the CDR3 is TGTGCCAGCAGCTTGGTGGGACAGGGTAGTGATGAGCAGTTCTTC. The complete variable domain, with remaining parts taken from reference TRBV5-8 and TRBJ2-1, reads EAGVTQSPTHLIKTRGQQATLRCSPISGHTSVYWYQQALGLGLQFLLWYDEGEERNRGNFPPRFSGRQFPNYSSELNVNALELEDSALYLCASSLVGQGSDEQFFGPGTRLTVL.

The chain uses TRBV2 and TRBJ2-7; D perhaps matches TRBD2 (6 bases). The V end was cut by 6 bases, the J end by 1 base, with 13 bases between. The germline CDR1 and CDR2 sequences are SNHLY and FYNNEI. The CDR3 runs to 14 residues. This chain's CDR3 is CASRRGGGSYEQYF. For the CDR3, the DNA is TGTGCCAGCAGGAGGGGAGGTGGGTCCTACGAGCAGTACTTC. Full variable domain (rest looked up from reference TRBV2 and TRBJ2-7): EPEVTQTPSHQVTQMGQEVILRCVPISNHLYFYWYRQILGQKVEFLVSFYNNEISEKSEIFDDQFSVERPDGSNFTLKIRSTKLEDSAMYFCASRRGGGSYEQYFGPGTRLTVT.

The V call is TRBV30, the J call TRBJ2-3, with a tentative D call TRBD2 (7 bases). Between the trimmed V and J ends, which lost 8 bases and 5 bases, there was a span of 14 bases. CDR3 length: 12 amino acids. In germline, CDR1 is GTSNPN, CDR2 SVGIG (reference sequence). DNA of the CDR3: TGTGCCCGGAAGGGGGGGGGAGATACGCAGTATTTT. As protein: CARKGGGDTQYF.

The rearrangement uses TRBV7-9 and TRBJ1-2; weak D call: TRBD1 (6 bases). The length of the CDR3 is 18 residues. V was shortened by 0 bases and J by 4 bases, with 21 bases between the two germline ends. Germline values: CDR1 SEHNR, CDR2 FQNEAQ (reference sequence). DNA of the CDR3: TGTGCCAGCAGCTTAGCAAATCGGGTCAGGGGCGAGGGCTATGGCTACACCTTC. This sequence encodes CASSLANRVRGEGYGYTF.

This clone has a handful of counts. V and J are TRBV5-1 and TRBJ2-7; 8 nucleotides align to TRBD2. CDR1 SGHRS and CDR2 YFSETQ come from the germline V gene. The CDR3 consists of 14 residues. V was clipped by 4 bases and J by 2 bases; unmatched bases: 5. The chain's CDR3 is CASSRERGPYEQYF. The CDR3, as DNA: TGCGCCAGCAGCAGAGAGCGGGGGCCCTACGAGCAGTACTTC. Full variable domain (missing parts from reference TRBV5-1 and TRBJ2-7): KAGVTQTPRYLIKTRGQQVTLSCSPISGHRSVSWYQQTPGQGLQFLFEYFSETQRNKGNFPGRFSGRQFSNSRSEMNVSTLELGDSALYLCASSRERGPYEQYFGPGTRLTVT.

The chain recombines TRBV11-2 with TRBJ1-1; 7 nucleotides align to TRBD1. CDR1 is SGHAT and CDR2 is FQNNGV in the germline V gene. CDR3 length: 14 residues. V lost 1 base to trimming and J lost 1 base; unmatched junction nucleotides: 0. The CDR3 sequence: CASSLAGGNTEAFF. The CDR3 nucleotides are TGTGCCAGCAGCTTAGCAGGGGGGAACACTGAAGCTTTCTTT.

The V gene is TRBV27, the J gene TRBJ2-1; 7 nucleotides line up with TRBD1. The V gene's germline CDR1 is MNHEY and CDR2 SMNVEV (reference sequence). This CDR3 is 12 amino acids long. J lost 15 bases, V lost 5 bases, and 10 bases had no gene match. This CDR3 is CASSQGGAKAFF. CDR3 in DNA: TGTGCCAGCAGTCAAGGGGGCGCGAAGGCGTTCTTC.

The chain links TRBV5-1 to TRBJ2-2; tentatively, D is TRBD2 (5 bases). Germline CDR1 SGHRS, CDR2 YFSETQ. This CDR3 comprises 15 residues. V shed 0 bases and J shed 4 bases, with 10 bases lying between them. CDR3 coding DNA: TGCGCCAGCAGCTTGGCCGGCGGACTCACCGGGGAGCTGTTTTTT. The encoded protein is CASSLAGGLTGELFF.

This clone showed up just a few times. The rearrangement joins TRBV5-1 to TRBJ2-7, with D unclear. The CDR3 has 15 amino acids. Per the germline V gene, CDR1 is SGHRS and CDR2 is YFSETQ. Trimming removed 1 base at V and 2 bases at J, with 13 bases between. The CDR3 DNA sequence: TGCGCCAGCAGCTTGACTAACAACTCCCCCTACGAGCAGTACTTC. Translation: CASSLTNNSPYEQYF.

The chain employs TRBV28 and TRBJ1-5; possible D gene TRBD1, 5 bases. The V end was cut by 2 bases, the J end by 6 bases, with 14 bases between. The germline V gene encodes CDR1 MDHEN and CDR2 SYDVKM. The CDR3 is made up of 15 amino acids. CDR3 nucleotide sequence: TGTGCCAGCAGTTTACCGACAGAAAGATCTCAGCCCCAGCATTTT. This codes for CASSLPTERSQPQHF. Full variable domain (rest looked up from reference TRBV28 and TRBJ1-5): DVKVTQSSRYLVKRTGEKVFLECVQDMDHENMFWYRQDPGLGLRLIYFSYDVKMKEKGDIPEGYSVSREKKERFSLILESASTNQTSMYLCASSLPTERSQPQHFGDGTRLSIL.

The rearrangement joins TRBV28 to TRBJ1-2; 9 nucleotides agree with TRBD1. Germline V gene sequence: CDR1 MDHEN, CDR2 SYDVKM. The CDR3 has 15 residues. With 5 bases clipped from V and 6 bases from J, the junction kept 10 bases outside the gene matches. As DNA, the CDR3 is TGTGCCAGCAGTACGACAGGGGGGCCGAGGCATGGCTACACCTTC. It is translated as CASSTTGGPRHGYTF.

The CDR3: CASSLGPGLPGYTF. DNA of the CDR3: TGTGCCAGCAGCTTAGGGCCGGGACTCCCTGGCTACACCTTC. The rearrangement uses TRBV7-8 and TRBJ1-2, with D possibly being TRBD1 (5 bases). V was trimmed by 1 base and J by 7 bases, leaving 13 bases between them. The CDR3 covers 14 residues. Looked up from germline, CDR1 is SGHVS and CDR2 is FQNEAQ.

The V gene is TRBV28, the J gene TRBJ2-7; D is possibly TRBD1 (6 bases). CDR3 size: 15 residues. The V and J ends lost 3 bases and 1 base respectively, with 13 bases between them. Germline V gives CDR1 MDHEN, CDR2 SYDVKM. The CDR3 region is CASSLGSQGSYEQYF. The CDR3 bases are TGTGCCAGCAGTTTGGGGAGCCAGGGGTCCTACGAGCAGTACTTC.

The chain has TRBV13 and TRBJ1-5; no definite D call. Trimming pared 0 bases from V and 2 bases from J, leaving 14 bases between. Germline V gene lookup returns CDR1 PRHDT and CDR2 FYEKMQ (reference sequence). The CDR3 consists of 17 residues. The CDR3 DNA reads as TGTGCCAGCAGCTTAGGCGGGGTAGGGTTCGGCAATCAGCCCCAGCATTTT. It codes for CASSLGGVGFGNQPQHF.

This chain uses TRBV27 with TRBJ2-7; D ambiguous. This CDR3 comprises 13 residues. Germline-derived CDR1 and CDR2 are MNHEY and SMNVEV (reference sequence). Trimming took 6 bases from V and 7 from J, leaving 16 bases between them. The CDR3 DNA follows: TGTGCCAGCAGGGAAATTTCAGGATTGGAGCAGTACTTC. This codes for CASREISGLEQYF.

This sequence joins TRBV24-1 and TRBJ1-5; tentatively, D is TRBD1 (6 bases). Germline V gives CDR1 KGHDR, CDR2 SFDVKD. With 4 bases removed from V and 2 bases from J, the gap between germline ends came to 11 bases. The CDR3 is made up of 15 amino acids. DNA for the CDR3: TGTGCCACCAGTGACCGACAGGAGGGCAATCAGCCCCAGCATTTT. It encodes CATSDRQEGNQPQHF.

The rearrangement joins TRBV5-1 to TRBJ1-5; tentatively, D is TRBD1 (5 bases). Trimming stripped 2 bases from V and 1 base from J, with 7 bases between. CDR1 SGHRS and CDR2 YFSETQ come from the germline V gene. CDR3 length: 14 residues. CDR3 region: CASSFGGSNQPQHF. DNA for the CDR3: TGCGCCAGCAGCTTTGGGGGGAGCAATCAGCCCCAGCATTTT.

This clone was counted a single time. V usage is TRBV24-1 and J usage is TRBJ2-3, with 12 bases aligning to TRBD2. The CDR3 sequence is 18 residues long. The germline V gene has CDR1 KGHDR and CDR2 SFDVKD. V lost 1 base to trimming and J lost 2 bases; unmatched junction nucleotides: 6. CDR3 DNA: TGTGCCACCAGTGATTTTGGACTAGCGGGGACACACACAGATACGCAGTATTTT. Residues: CATSDFGLAGTHTDTQYF.

This chain links TRBV11-2 with TRBJ2-7, with a weak D call TRBD2 (5 bases). In germline, CDR1 is SGHAT, CDR2 FQNNGV. V dropped 1 base and J dropped 1 base, with 8 bases sitting between them. This CDR3 is 14 amino acids long. CDR3 in DNA: TGTGCCAGCAGCTTAGGAGGGAGTTCCTACGAGCAGTACTTC. Encoded protein: CASSLGGSSYEQYF.

This clone has only one observation. The chain links TRBV27 to TRBJ2-1; D gene uncertain. Germline V gene data show CDR1 as MNHEY and CDR2 as SMNVEV (reference sequence). Trimming removed 4 bases at V and 2 bases at J, with 3 bases between. The CDR3 loop spans 12 amino acids. The CDR3 DNA follows: TGTGCCAGCAGTTCCGCCTACAATGAGCAGTTCTTC. This codes for CASSSAYNEQFF.

The V call is TRBV2, the J call TRBJ2-7; the D is unclear. The V gene lost 0 bases and the J gene lost 1 base, with 16 bases spanning the gap. Germline CDR1 is SNHLY and CDR2 is FYNNEI. This CDR3 comprises 17 residues. The CDR3 region has the DNA TGTGCCAGCAGTGAAGCGCTTGGGCGTATCCTATCCTACGAGCAGTACTTC. It translates to CASSEALGRILSYEQYF. Drawing the rest from reference TRBV2 and TRBJ2-7, the complete variable domain is EPEVTQTPSHQVTQMGQEVILRCVPISNHLYFYWYRQILGQKVEFLVSFYNNEISEKSEIFDDQFSVERPDGSNFTLKIRSTKLEDSAMYFCASSEALGRILSYEQYFGPGTRLTVT.

The V gene is TRBV27, the J gene TRBJ2-7; D possibly corresponds to TRBD1 (6 bases). Looked up from germline, CDR1 is MNHEY and CDR2 is SMNVEV (reference sequence). V was pared by 6 bases and J by 3 bases, with 15 bases between. The CDR3 totals 14 residues. CDR3 amino acids: CASSRTAFFYEQYF. In DNA, the CDR3 is TGTGCCAGCAGCAGGACAGCCTTTTTCTACGAGCAGTACTTC.

The chain combines TRBV11-1 with TRBJ2-7, with a tentative D call TRBD2 (5 bases). Germline V CDR1 and CDR2: SGHAT, FQDESV (reference sequence). Trimming pared 0 bases from V and 2 bases from J, leaving 8 bases between. CDR3 length: 14 residues. The CDR3 sequence is CASSLATGTYEQYF. The CDR3, as DNA: TGTGCCAGCAGCTTAGCTACGGGGACCTACGAGCAGTACTTC.

The CDR3 is CASSLAVNEKLFF. The CDR3 DNA reads as TGTGCCAGCAGCTTAGCGGTTAATGAAAAACTGTTTTTT. The chain links TRBV5-6 to TRBJ1-4; unclear D gene. Germline V CDR1 and CDR2: SGHDT, YYEEEE. The CDR3 sequence is 13 residues long. V was clipped by 2 bases and J by 4 bases, with 6 bases between them.

The rearrangement uses TRBV27 and TRBJ2-1, with TRBD1 matching over 9 bases. This CDR3 contains 15 residues. CDR1 and CDR2 from the germline V gene are MNHEY and SMNVEV (reference sequence). Losses at the gene ends were 5 bases for V and 2 bases for J; bases not matched to a gene: 4. The chain's CDR3 is CASSTRQGAYNEQFF. In nucleotides, the CDR3 is TGTGCCAGCAGTACCCGACAGGGGGCCTACAATGAGCAGTTCTTC.